This T cell receptor (beta chain) was identified in a study of cytomegalovirus exposure and HLA in healthy donors. Study background: Most donors, more than 80% of approximately 400 genotyped, fell in the Caucasian-associated ancestry cluster. Study-wide findings and caveats: Versus the 666-donor mean, an Asian-associated ancestry cluster reportedly showed fewer N-insertions in a later analysis. Researchers reported in a later analysis that common viral pathogens appeared linked to several top clusters.

Primers included in the PCR were 60 Vbeta and 13 Jbeta primers. Only in-frame clones appear in the TCRdb table, and some are missing; sequencing was by immunoSEQ multiplex PCR. Seen here are around 120,000 clones, around a tenth observed once, and the top ten hold roughly 3.1%. This clone was observed a handful of times. Its antigen is unknown. Material: PBMCs. The origin of this receptor is a man between 25 and 39 years old in good health and CMV-seronegative.

The CDR3 sequence: CATSSALGTGVYEQYF. Here the CDR3 DNA reads TGTGCCACCAGCAGTGCTTTGGGGACAGGGGTCTACGAGCAGTACTTC. The genes are TRBV15 and TRBJ2-7; TRBD1 matches at 10 bases. Germline lookup yields CDR1 LNHNV and CDR2 YYDKDF (reference sequence). The CDR3 totals 16 residues. V lost 3 bases and J lost 3; bases outside the gene matches: 8.